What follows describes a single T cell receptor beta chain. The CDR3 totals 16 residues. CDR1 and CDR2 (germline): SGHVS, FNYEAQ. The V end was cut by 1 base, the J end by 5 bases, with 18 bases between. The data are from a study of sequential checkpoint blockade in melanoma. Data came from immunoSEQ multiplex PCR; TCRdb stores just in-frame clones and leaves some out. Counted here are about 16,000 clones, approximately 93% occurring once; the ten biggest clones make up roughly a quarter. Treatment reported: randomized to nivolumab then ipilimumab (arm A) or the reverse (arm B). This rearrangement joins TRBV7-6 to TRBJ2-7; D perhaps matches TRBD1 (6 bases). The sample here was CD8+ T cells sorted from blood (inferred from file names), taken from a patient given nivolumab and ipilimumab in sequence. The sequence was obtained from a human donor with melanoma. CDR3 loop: CASSLDHRVGRDEQYF. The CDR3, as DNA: TGTGCCAGCAGCTTAGACCACAGGGTAGGTCGGGACGAGCAGTACTTC.